The sequence of this T cell receptor beta chain was determined in a study of cytomegalovirus exposure and HLA in healthy donors. Study results and caveats: An analysis done earlier found most TCR beta V segments productive about 87% or about 30% of the time. There were several of the most significant clusters that appeared linked to common viral pathogens in a later analysis. When analyzed later, a missense DCLRE1C variant was found to be linked to TCR beta V- and J-gene trimming.

In the PCR, 60 Vbeta and 13 Jbeta primers were used. The data were produced by immunoSEQ multiplex PCR, yet TCRdb's version contains in-frame clones alone and is incomplete. Among tens of thousands of clones listed, about three quarters were seen once. The CDR3 is 13 residues long. Germline CDR1 and CDR2: SGHTA and FQGTGA. The junction had 6 bases not matched to a gene; V was cut back by 4 bases and J by 7 bases. Comment on this clone: No antigen is known for it.

V is TRBV7-3 and J is TRBJ1-1; TRBD1 matches 7 bases. The sample consisted of PBMCs. The clonotype was recovered from a woman aged 25 to 45 in good health and CMV-seropositive. In DNA, the CDR3 is TGTGCCAGCAGCTACGACCGGGACAGTGAAGCTTTCTTT. The encoded protein is CASSYDRDSEAFF.